This record covers a single T cell receptor beta chain. Per the authors' pipeline: Researchers report that nucleated cell counts were estimated from reference gene primer amplification. This table comes from immunoSEQ multiplex PCR, and its TCRdb copy is limited to in-frame clones, with some not included. Clonal size and the V and J genes are those of that table, whereas D and trimming came from the DNA. The sample yields approximately 200,000 clones, around 87% seen once. The data originate from a study of blood T cell repertoires in COVID-19. Turning to the study itself: COVID-19 samples, acute and convalescent, were from the United States, Italy and Spain. PBMCs, B-cell-depleted T cells, or T cells provided the cDNA or gDNA that made up the material.

Germline CDR1 is SGHRS and CDR2 is YFSETQ. The CDR3 runs 14 residues. Deletions cut 0 bases from V and 2 bases from J, with 7 bases between. The source is a man between 60 and 75 years old who had recovered from COVID-19. This chain links TRBV5-1 with TRBJ2-3; no firm D call. The sample consisted of peripheral blood. The CDR3 is CASSLGGLTDTQYF. In nucleotides, the CDR3 is TGCGCCAGCAGCTTGGGAGGTCTCACAGATACGCAGTATTTT.